This T cell receptor beta chain was retrieved from a study of PD-1 blockade in classical Hodgkin lymphoma. TCRdb's table, derived via immunoSEQ multiplex PCR, lists solely in-frame clones and lacks some. The sample records some 84,000 clones, about 89% being singletons. Comments on this clone: Its antigen is still unknown.

Deletions cut 1 base from V and 3 bases from J, with 13 bases between. The CDR3 covers 15 residues. CDR1 LNHNV and CDR2 YYDKDF come from the germline V gene (reference sequence). Study conclusions and caveats: Baseline TCR diversity was reportedly lower in newly diagnosed patients than healthy donors. By cycle point C4D1, TCR diversity had risen significantly in CD4+ cells (but not CD8+ cells). It was among complete responders that baseline diversity resembled that of newly diagnosed patients. Patients who began taking nivolumab under 1 year after ASCT were left out.

Every patient was affected by relapse after autologous stem cell transplantation, while exposure to brentuximab vedotin was not uniform. This specimen consisted of peripheral blood mononuclear cells (PBMCs), obtained at baseline. The sequence was collected from a human donor with classical Hodgkin lymphoma. The chain is built from TRBV15 and TRBJ2-7; no firm D call. This CDR3 is CATSRGSDSRYEQYF. The CDR3 DNA reads TGTGCCACCAGCAGAGGAAGCGATAGCCGCTACGAGCAGTACTTC.